This T cell receptor beta chain was found in a study of vaccination and CD4 T cells after COVID-19. Oncomine TCR Beta short-read sequencing was applied to DNA from cultured CD4+ T cells. A single record per CDR3 protein comes from TCRdb applying MiXCR to the PCR reads. The sample yields about 4,600 distinct CDR3 sequences, approximately 47% seen once. In the case of this clonotype: Its specificity is not known.

This sample's treatment: roughly ten-day PBMC culture with coronavirus spike peptide pools or control peptides (ViraFEST assay). The CDR3 totals 14 residues. Germline V gene sequence: CDR1 DFQATT, CDR2 SNEGSKA (reference sequence). Trimming shortened V by 6 bases and J by 4 bases, and 17 bases separated the two germline ends. Sequencing input: CD4+ T cells from blood, cultured in vitro. This chain joins TRBV20-1 and TRBJ2-3, with D maybe TRBD1 (5 bases). The sequence was collected from a human donor who had recovered from COVID-19. CDR3 nucleotides: TGCAGTGCCATAAAGACAGTCTCCCCAGATACGCAGTATTTT. Protein product: CSAIKTVSPDTQYF.